Shown below are 32 T cell receptor beta chains from a single sample sequenced in a study of shared clonotypes between healthy human individuals. TCRdb's copy holds only in-frame clones and misses some; the assay was immunoSEQ multiplex PCR. Here the sample spans about 680,000 clones, roughly 72% being singletons. Sequenced material: memory CD4+ T cells sorted from blood. Subset denoted: CD45RA-negative fraction. The receptors were sampled from a woman younger than 45 in good health.

CDR3 amino acids: CASSAIAGGPRETQYF. The CDR3 region has the DNA TGTGCCAGCAGCGCTATAGCGGGAGGGCCGAGGGAGACCCAGTACTTC. V gene TRBV2 combines with J gene TRBJ2-5; 11 nucleotides agree with TRBD2. The germline V gene has CDR1 SNHLY and CDR2 FYNNEI. This CDR3 is 16 amino acids long. The trim removed 6 bases at V and 5 bases at J, leaving 11 bases unmatched.

This clone was found a few times. V and J are TRBV10-1 and TRBJ2-1, with no clear D. This CDR3 has 14 residues. Trimming shortened V by 3 bases and J by 5 bases, and 11 bases separated the two germline ends. Per the germline V gene, CDR1 is WNHNN and CDR2 is SYGVQD (reference sequence). CDR3 residues: CASSDVPPDNEQFF. The CDR3 region has the DNA TGCGCCAGCAGTGATGTCCCCCCAGACAATGAGCAGTTCTTC.

This clone came up once. V gene TRBV28 combines with J gene TRBJ1-5; no clear D gene. CDR1 is MDHEN and CDR2 is SYDVKM in the germline V gene. The CDR3 has 16 amino acids. The V end lost 7 bases, the J end lost 0 bases, and 16 bases lay between the germline ends. In nucleotides, the CDR3 is TGTGCCAGCACCGTCCCGTCAGGCTATAGCAATCAGCCCCAGCATTTT. Translated, it gives CASTVPSGYSNQPQHF. Complete variable domain (other parts from reference TRBV28 and TRBJ1-5): DVKVTQSSRYLVKRTGEKVFLECVQDMDHENMFWYRQDPGLGLRLIYFSYDVKMKEKGDIPEGYSVSREKKERFSLILESASTNQTSMYLCASTVPSGYSNQPQHFGDGTRLSIL.

This clone was counted many times. The chain uses TRBV19 and TRBJ2-4; no clear D gene. There are 15 residues in the CDR3. Per germline, CDR1 LNHDA and CDR2 SQIVND (reference sequence). Trimming cost V 8 bases and J 2 bases, with 16 bases left between them. Written as DNA, the CDR3 is TGTGCCAGTTCTCCTTGGGAAGGGTCCAAAAACATTCAGTACTTC. Amino acid sequence: CASSPWEGSKNIQYF.

This clone was picked up one time. The rearrangement joins TRBV5-1 to TRBJ2-3, with 8 bases fitting TRBD2. CDR3 size: 15 residues. Trimming removed 0 bases from V and 6 bases from J; junction bases left unmatched: 6. Germline CDR1 reads SGHRS; CDR2 reads YFSETQ. For the CDR3, the DNA is TGCGCCAGCAGCTTGGAGGTAGCGGGGCCGGATACGCAGTATTTT. It is translated as CASSLEVAGPDTQYF.

A single count supports this clone. The rearrangement uses TRBV7-9 and TRBJ2-7; unclear D gene. V was cut by 1 base and J by 4 bases, with 8 bases left in between. This CDR3 region has 13 residues. Germline V lookup: CDR1 SEHNR, CDR2 FQNEAQ (reference sequence). The CDR3 here is CASSLEWGYEQYF. CDR3 bases: TGTGCCAGCAGCTTAGAATGGGGTTACGAGCAGTACTTC. Full variable domain (remainder filled in from reference TRBV7-9 and TRBJ2-7): DTGVSQNPRHKITKRGQNVTFRCDPISEHNRLYWYRQTLGQGPEFLTYFQNEAQLEKSRLLSDRFSAERPKGSFSTLEIQRTEQGDSAMYLCASSLEWGYEQYFGPGTRLTVT.

This clone was counted a few times. The chain links TRBV19 to TRBJ2-4, with 7 nucleotides matching TRBD2. The J segment lost 8 bases and the V segment lost 3 bases, leaving 1 base of the junction unmatched. The V gene's germline CDR1 is LNHDA and CDR2 SQIVND (reference sequence). The CDR3 covers 12 residues. The CDR3 protein is CASSIRGDIQYF. As DNA, the CDR3 is TGTGCCAGTAGTATCCGGGGGGACATTCAGTACTTC. The variable domain in full, completed from reference TRBV19 and TRBJ2-4, reads DGGITQSPKYLFRKEGQNVTLSCEQNLNHDAMYWYRQDPGQGLRLIYYSQIVNDFQKGDIAEGYSVSREKKESFPLTVTSAQKNPTAFYLCASSIRGDIQYFGAGTRLSVL.

V usage is TRBV28 and J usage is TRBJ1-5; D perhaps matches TRBD1 (5 bases). The germline CDR1 and CDR2 sequences are MDHEN and SYDVKM. The CDR3 totals 15 residues. V lost 10 bases and J lost 4, with 20 bases in between. The chain's CDR3 is CATLPGTRQNQPQHF. The CDR3 bases are TGTGCCACCCTCCCAGGCACTAGACAGAATCAGCCCCAGCATTTT.

The chain combines TRBV2 with TRBJ2-1, with 8 bases lining up with TRBD2. Germline CDR1 and CDR2: SNHLY and FYNNEI. J was trimmed by 3 bases and V by 6 bases; bases with no gene match: 13. This CDR3 is 17 amino acids long. The CDR3 reads CASSAGLARDIYNEQFF. The CDR3 bases are TGTGCCAGCAGCGCCGGACTAGCCAGAGATATCTACAATGAGCAGTTCTTC.

V gene TRBV5-1 combines with J gene TRBJ2-1; 7 bases map to TRBD2. CDR1 is SGHRS and CDR2 is YFSETQ in the germline V gene. J was trimmed by 6 bases and V by 1 base; bases with no gene match: 7. The length of the CDR3 is 15 residues. CDR3 residues: CASSLLGTTVNEQFF. The CDR3 DNA sequence: TGCGCCAGCAGCTTGCTCGGGACTACCGTCAATGAGCAGTTCTTC.

This clone was seen repeatedly, ten times or more. This chain joins TRBV28 and TRBJ2-2, with 8 bases that match TRBD2. With V trimmed by 0 bases and J by 5 bases, 5 bases remained unmatched. The CDR3 length is 16 residues. Germline-derived CDR1 and CDR2 are MDHEN and SYDVKM. CDR3 DNA: TGTGCCAGCAGTTTATGGGCTAGCGGGTATACCGGGGAGCTGTTTTTT. Translation: CASSLWASGYTGELFF.

The chain employs TRBV6-5 and TRBJ2-3, with TRBD2 identical over 13 bases. This CDR3 region has 14 residues. The V and J ends lost 10 bases and 4 bases, in that order; junction bases with no gene match: 5. Germline V lookup: CDR1 MNHEY, CDR2 SVGAGI. The CDR3 protein is CATSTSGRPDTQYF. In DNA form, the CDR3 reads TGTGCCACCTCGACTAGCGGGAGGCCAGATACGCAGTATTTT.

Only a few counts were recorded for this clone. The V gene is TRBV5-1, the J gene TRBJ2-3; perhaps TRBD1 as D (5 bases). The V end lost 5 bases, the J end lost 0 bases, and 13 bases lay between the germline ends. Germline values: CDR1 SGHRS, CDR2 YFSETQ. There are 15 residues in the CDR3. This CDR3 is CASRQADLSTDTQYF. The CDR3 DNA follows: TGCGCCAGCAGACAGGCGGATCTTAGCACAGATACGCAGTATTTT.

The rearrangement uses TRBV19 and TRBJ1-5; 9 bases match TRBD1. The CDR3 length is 13 residues. Germline values: CDR1 LNHDA, CDR2 SQIVND (reference sequence). J lost 5 bases, V lost 6 bases, and 2 bases had no gene match. In nucleotides, the CDR3 is TGTGCCAGTAGGGGACAGGGCGATCAGCCCCAGCATTTT. Encoded protein: CASRGQGDQPQHF.

This clone was recorded at least ten times. The V gene is TRBV6-1, the J gene TRBJ2-7; a possible D gene is TRBD2 (5 bases). Trimming left V 1 base short and J 1 base short, with 11 bases between. Germline loops: CDR1 MNHNS, CDR2 SASEGT. This CDR3 spans 15 amino acids. The CDR3 is CASSEEDSASYEQYF. CDR3 nucleotides: TGTGCCAGCAGTGAAGAGGATAGCGCTTCCTACGAGCAGTACTTC.

The rearrangement joins TRBV6-5 to TRBJ2-2; D might be TRBD2 (6 bases). This CDR3 has 15 residues. Germline V gives CDR1 MNHEY, CDR2 SVGAGI. V lost 3 bases to trimming and J lost 7 bases, with 15 bases between them. CDR3 coding DNA: TGTGCCAGCAGTTATCGTCGCGGGCGGGACGGGGAGCTGTTTTTT. This translates into CASSYRRGRDGELFF.

The V gene is TRBV5-8, the J gene TRBJ1-4; TRBD1 might be the D (6 bases). Looked up from germline, CDR1 is SGHTS and CDR2 is YDEGEE. There are 14 residues in the CDR3. V lost 4 bases to trimming and J lost 4 bases, with 11 bases between them. CDR3 amino acids: CASSRTAFNEKLFF. The CDR3 coding sequence is TGTGCCAGCAGCAGGACAGCTTTTAATGAAAAACTGTTTTTT.

This clone was recorded a few times. The chain employs TRBV5-1 and TRBJ1-1; no firm D call. The CDR3 sequence is 15 residues long. V was cut by 4 bases and J by 5 bases, with 18 bases left in between. Germline V gene data show CDR1 as SGHRS and CDR2 as YFSETQ. The CDR3 here is CASSPPEAGRTEAFF. The CDR3 nucleotides are TGCGCCAGCAGCCCTCCTGAGGCGGGGAGAACTGAAGCTTTCTTT.

This clone was recorded at least ten times. The chain uses TRBV5-1 and TRBJ2-7; 7 nucleotides agree with TRBD1. CDR3 length: 13 amino acids. J lost 6 bases, V lost 2 bases, and 5 bases had no gene match. Germline V gene sequence: CDR1 SGHRS, CDR2 YFSETQ. This CDR3 is CASSFTGDGEQYF. The CDR3 region has the DNA TGCGCCAGCAGCTTCACAGGGGATGGCGAGCAGTACTTC. Based on the CDR3 plus reference TRBV5-1 and TRBJ2-7, the full variable domain is KAGVTQTPRYLIKTRGQQVTLSCSPISGHRSVSWYQQTPGQGLQFLFEYFSETQRNKGNFPGRFSGRQFSNSRSEMNVSTLELGDSALYLCASSFTGDGEQYFGPGTRLTVT.

The gene calls are TRBV11-2 and TRBJ2-1; 8 bases agree with TRBD1. Germline V gene sequence: CDR1 SGHAT, CDR2 FQNNGV. CDR3 length equals 14 residues. The V gene end was trimmed by 5 bases and the J gene end by 6 bases; junction bases not matched to a gene: 6. The CDR3 spells CASSLFDRGNEQFF. In nucleotides, the CDR3 is TGTGCCAGCAGCCTATTTGACAGGGGCAATGAGCAGTTCTTC.

The V call is TRBV11-3, the J call TRBJ2-3; D ambiguous. V lost 0 bases and J 7 bases, leaving 8 bases between the germline ends. Germline loops: CDR1 SGHNT, CDR2 YENEEA. The CDR3 contains 13 residues. CDR3 sequence reads: CASSLDPQNTQYF. The CDR3 DNA is TGTGCCAGCAGCTTAGATCCCCAGAATACGCAGTATTTT.

The gene calls are TRBV4-1 and TRBJ1-5; possibly TRBD1 for D (5 bases). Trimming shortened V by 4 bases and J by 4 bases, and 11 bases separated the two germline ends. The CDR3 is 14 amino acids. Per the germline V gene, CDR1 is MGHRA and CDR2 is YSYEKL. The CDR3 sequence: CASSPRQINQPQHF. The CDR3 bases are TGCGCCAGCAGCCCCCGACAGATAAATCAGCCCCAGCATTTT.

This clone has more than one count but fewer than ten. This specimen includes other DNA sequences encoding the same CDR3. The rearrangement joins TRBV2 to TRBJ1-2, with D possibly TRBD1 on 5 matching bases. The germline V gene encodes CDR1 SNHLY and CDR2 FYNNEI. V gave up 3 bases and J gave up 0 bases, with 8 bases separating them. The CDR3 covers 14 residues. DNA for the CDR3: TGTGCCAGCAGTGAGAGGGGAACTAACTATGGCTACACCTTC. This encodes CASSERGTNYGYTF.

This clone has a single count. This may arise from a read error, as a much more abundant clone is one base away. This sequence joins TRBV11-2 and TRBJ2-7, with 7 bases matching TRBD1. CDR1 is SGHAT and CDR2 is FQNNGV in the germline V gene. CDR3 size: 13 residues. Trimming removed 5 bases from V and 1 base from J; junction bases left unmatched: 2. The CDR3 region has the DNA TGTGCCAGCAGCGAGGGACAGTCCTACGAGCAGTACTTC. This gives the protein CASSEGQSYEQYF. Drawing the rest from reference TRBV11-2 and TRBJ2-7, the complete variable domain is EAGVAQSPRYKIIEKRQSVAFWCNPISGHATLYWYQQILGQGPKLLIQFQNNGVVDDSQLPKDRFSAERLKGVDSTLKIQPAKLEDSAVYLCASSEGQSYEQYFGPGTRLTVT.

V gene TRBV14 combines with J gene TRBJ2-1, with TRBD2 identical over 10 bases. The ends lost 4 bases at V and 7 bases at J; junction bases unmatched: 4. The CDR3 covers 14 residues. CDR1 is SGHDN, CDR2 FVKESK, per germline. The chain's CDR3 is CASSPSGSWNEQFF. The DNA for the CDR3 is TGTGCCAGCAGCCCTAGCGGGAGTTGGAATGAGCAGTTCTTC.

Note on this clone: One end of the junction is discordant with germline, which a read error may explain. This chain joins TRBV6-5 and TRBJ1-1; TRBD1 might be the D (5 bases). From germline, CDR1 is MNHEY and CDR2 SVGAGI. The CDR3 is 14 amino acids. The chain's CDR3 is CASTPTRGRAFASF. In DNA, the CDR3 is TGTGCCAGCACCCCCACCCGGGGCAGGGCCTTTGCTTCCTTT.

The chain has TRBV7-9 and TRBJ1-1, with D unresolved. The germline V and J ends were trimmed by 2 bases and 0 bases, with 7 bases remaining between them. The CDR3 extends over 14 amino acids. CDR1 is SEHNR, CDR2 FQNEAQ, per germline (reference sequence). CDR3 coding DNA: TGTGCCAGCAGCTTACCCTTAATGAACACTGAAGCTTTCTTT. Its protein product is CASSLPLMNTEAFF.

As to this clone: The identical CDR3 is also encoded by other nucleotide sequences in the sample. The CDR3 region has the DNA TGCGCCAGCAGCTCCTCCGGGACAGGGGCCTACGAGCAGTACTTC. Translated, it gives CASSSSGTGAYEQYF. The chain couples TRBV5-1 to TRBJ2-7; TRBD1 matches 10 bases. The germline gives CDR1 SGHRS, CDR2 YFSETQ. The CDR3 is 15 amino acids. Germline trimming cut 3 bases from V and 2 bases from J; bases unmatched to any gene: 5.

The chain employs TRBV5-1 and TRBJ2-2; 12 nucleotides agree with TRBD2. CDR3 length equals 17 residues. In germline, CDR1 is SGHRS, CDR2 YFSETQ. The V and J ends lost 2 bases and 4 bases, in that order; junction bases with no gene match: 6. CDR3 nucleotide sequence: TGCGCCAGCAGCTTCGCCGGGACTAGCGGGCCCACCGGGGAGCTGTTTTTT. Amino acid sequence: CASSFAGTSGPTGELFF.

This clone was seen at least ten times. The V gene is TRBV7-2, the J gene TRBJ2-2, with D possibly TRBD1 on 5 matching bases. The germline V gene encodes CDR1 SGHTA and CDR2 FQGNSA. V lost 4 bases and J 7 bases, leaving 13 bases between the germline ends. The CDR3 consists of 14 residues. The DNA for the CDR3 is TGTGCCAGCAGCTCCGACAGAGAAGTCGGGGAGCTGTTTTTT. This codes for CASSSDREVGELFF. The full variable domain, its missing parts supplied by reference TRBV7-2 and TRBJ2-2, is GAGVSQSPSNKVTEKGKDVELRCDPISGHTALYWYRQSLGQGLEFLIYFQGNSAPDKSGLPSDRFSAERTGGSVSTLTIQRTQQEDSAVYLCASSSDREVGELFFGEGSRLTVL.

This clone was observed a few times. The gene calls are TRBV5-1 and TRBJ2-1; TRBD2 matches 8 bases. V shed 7 bases and J 5 bases; nucleotides not matched to a gene: 11. The CDR3 has 15 amino acids. The germline V gene encodes CDR1 SGHRS and CDR2 YFSETQ. In nucleotides, the CDR3 is TGCGCCAGCCGCGTGGGAGCGGGAGCCGACAATGAGCAGTTCTTC. This sequence encodes CASRVGAGADNEQFF.

The chain links TRBV4-1 to TRBJ2-1; no reliable D call. V was cut by 0 bases and J by 5 bases, with 11 bases left in between. CDR1 is MGHRA, CDR2 YSYEKL, per germline. The CDR3 sequence is 15 residues long. This CDR3 is CASSQEARSDNEQFF. In DNA, the CDR3 is TGCGCCAGCAGCCAAGAGGCTAGGTCAGACAATGAGCAGTTCTTC.